Sequencing of this T cell receptor beta chain was carried out in a study of blood T cell repertoires in COVID-19. About the study: T cells, B-cell-depleted T cells, or PBMCs supplied cDNA or gDNA.

The CDR3 runs 13 residues. V lost 3 bases and J lost 4, with 4 bases in between. Germline-derived CDR1 and CDR2 are LNHNV and YYDKDF (reference sequence). The method was immunoSEQ multiplex PCR; TCRdb's version includes in-frame clones alone and lacks a portion of them. Among approximately 350,000 clones listed, 87% were seen once. Followed longitudinally, the Seattle patients had been enrolled during active infection. This clone was seen repeatedly, ten times or more. This TCR was recovered from a woman between 45 and 60 years old with COVID-19, enrolled during active disease. This sequence joins TRBV15 and TRBJ2-6; D is unresolved. Sequences were obtained from peripheral blood. The CDR3 is CATSRGGANVLTF. For the CDR3, the DNA is TGTGCCACCAGCAGGGGCGGGGCCAACGTCCTGACTTTC.